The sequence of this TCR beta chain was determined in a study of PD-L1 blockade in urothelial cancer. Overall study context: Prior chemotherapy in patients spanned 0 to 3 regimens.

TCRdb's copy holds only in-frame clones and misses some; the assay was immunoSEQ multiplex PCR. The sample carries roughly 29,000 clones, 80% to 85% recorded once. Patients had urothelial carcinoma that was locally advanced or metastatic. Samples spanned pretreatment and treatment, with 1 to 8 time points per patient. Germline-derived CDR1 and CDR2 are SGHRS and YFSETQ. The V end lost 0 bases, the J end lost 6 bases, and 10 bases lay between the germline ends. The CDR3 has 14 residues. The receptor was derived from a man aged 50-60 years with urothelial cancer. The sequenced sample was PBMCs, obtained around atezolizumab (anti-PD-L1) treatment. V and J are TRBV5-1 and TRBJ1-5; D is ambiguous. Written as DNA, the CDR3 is TGCGCCAGCAGCTTGGACGTCGGTGGTCAGCCCCAGCATTTT. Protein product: CASSLDVGGQPQHF.